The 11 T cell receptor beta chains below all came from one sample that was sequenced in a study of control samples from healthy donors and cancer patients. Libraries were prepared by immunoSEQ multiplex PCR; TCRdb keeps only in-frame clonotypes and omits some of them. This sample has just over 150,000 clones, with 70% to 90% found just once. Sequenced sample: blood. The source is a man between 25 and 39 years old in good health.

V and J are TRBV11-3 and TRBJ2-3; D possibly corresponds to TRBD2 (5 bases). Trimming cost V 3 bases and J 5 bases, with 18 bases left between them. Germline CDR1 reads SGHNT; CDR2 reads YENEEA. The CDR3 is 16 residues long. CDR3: CASSFRPRGVKDTQYF. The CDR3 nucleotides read TGTGCCAGCAGCTTTCGACCCCGGGGAGTGAAAGATACGCAGTATTTT.

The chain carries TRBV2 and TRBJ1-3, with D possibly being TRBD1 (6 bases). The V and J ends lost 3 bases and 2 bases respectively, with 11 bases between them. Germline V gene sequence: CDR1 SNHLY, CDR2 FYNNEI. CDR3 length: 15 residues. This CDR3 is CASSDAGDAGNTIYF. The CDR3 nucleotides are TGTGCCAGCAGTGATGCAGGGGACGCTGGAAACACCATATATTTT.

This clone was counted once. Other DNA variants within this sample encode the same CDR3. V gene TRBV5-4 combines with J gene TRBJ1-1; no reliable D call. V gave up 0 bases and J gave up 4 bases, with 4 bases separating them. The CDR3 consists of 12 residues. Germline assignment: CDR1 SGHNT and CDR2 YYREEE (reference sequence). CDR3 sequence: CASSLDGTEAFF. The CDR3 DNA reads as TGTGCCAGCAGCTTGGACGGCACTGAAGCTTTCTTT.

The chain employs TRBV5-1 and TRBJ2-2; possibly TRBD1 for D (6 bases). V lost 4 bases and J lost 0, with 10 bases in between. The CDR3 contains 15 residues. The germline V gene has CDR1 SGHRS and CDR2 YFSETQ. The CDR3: CASSKDSTNTGELFF. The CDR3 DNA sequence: TGCGCCAGCAGCAAGGACAGTACGAACACCGGGGAGCTGTTTTTT.

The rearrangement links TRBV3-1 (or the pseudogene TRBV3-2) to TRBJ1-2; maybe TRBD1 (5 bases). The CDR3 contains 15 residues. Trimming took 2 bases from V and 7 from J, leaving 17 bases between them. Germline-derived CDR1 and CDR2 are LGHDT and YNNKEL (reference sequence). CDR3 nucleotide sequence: TGTGCCAGCAGCCAACCCGGTATTCGGGGCGGTGGCTACACCTTC. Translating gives CASSQPGIRGGGYTF.

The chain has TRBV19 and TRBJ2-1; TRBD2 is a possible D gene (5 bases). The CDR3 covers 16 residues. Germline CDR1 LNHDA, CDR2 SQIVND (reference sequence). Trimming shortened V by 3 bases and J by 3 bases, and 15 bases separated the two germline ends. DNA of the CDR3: TGTGCCAGTAGTATGATTAGAGGGAAAAGCTACAATGAGCAGTTCTTC. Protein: CASSMIRGKSYNEQFF.

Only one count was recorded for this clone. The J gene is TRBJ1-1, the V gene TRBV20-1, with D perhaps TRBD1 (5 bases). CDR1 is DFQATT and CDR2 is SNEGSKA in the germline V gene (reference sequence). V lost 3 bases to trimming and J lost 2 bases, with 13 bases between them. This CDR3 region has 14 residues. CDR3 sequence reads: CSASSGTSNTEAFF. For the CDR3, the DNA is TGCAGTGCTAGTTCCGGGACTTCCAACACTGAAGCTTTCTTT.

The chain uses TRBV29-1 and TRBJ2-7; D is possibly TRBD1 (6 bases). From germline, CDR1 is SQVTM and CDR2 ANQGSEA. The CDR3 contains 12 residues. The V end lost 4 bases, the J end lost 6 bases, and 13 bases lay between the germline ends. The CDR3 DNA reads TGCAGCGTTGGAAGGGACAAGGGCGAGCAGTACTTC. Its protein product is CSVGRDKGEQYF.

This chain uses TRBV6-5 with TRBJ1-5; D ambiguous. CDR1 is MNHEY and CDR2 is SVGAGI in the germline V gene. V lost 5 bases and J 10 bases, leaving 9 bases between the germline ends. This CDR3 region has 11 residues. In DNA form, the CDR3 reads TGTGCCAGCAGTCCCCCAGGTCCCCAGCATTTT. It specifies CASSPPGPQHF.

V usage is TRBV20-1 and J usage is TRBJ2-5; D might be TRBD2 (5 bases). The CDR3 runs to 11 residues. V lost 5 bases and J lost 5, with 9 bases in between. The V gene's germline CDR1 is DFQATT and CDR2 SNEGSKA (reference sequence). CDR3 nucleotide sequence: TGCAGTGCTGAGGGAGTGGAGACCCAGTACTTC. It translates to CSAEGVETQYF.

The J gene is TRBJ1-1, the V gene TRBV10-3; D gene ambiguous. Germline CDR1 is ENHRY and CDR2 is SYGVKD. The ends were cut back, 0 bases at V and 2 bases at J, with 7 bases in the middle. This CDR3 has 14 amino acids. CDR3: CAISESGRNTEAFF. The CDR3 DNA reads TGTGCCATCAGTGAGTCGGGCAGAAACACTGAAGCTTTCTTT.